The sequence of this T cell receptor (delta chain) was determined in a study of gamma-delta T cells after stem cell transplantation. TCRdb reanalysed the RT-PCR reads via CATT. The repertoire holds about 3,000 delta-chain clones, with approximately 8.8% as singletons. CDR1 GEAIGNYY and CDR2 EKD come from the germline V gene. The CDR3 has 21 residues. Worth noting for this clone: With only one base between it and a far larger clone, this is likely a read error.

The source of this sequence is a human donor. It is not recorded whose cells these are; they may come from a transplant donor. The chain recombines TRDV2 with TRDJ3; TRDD3 aligns across 9 bases. Sequencing was carried out using gamma-delta T cells. The CDR3 DNA is TGTGCCCGTGACACCGCTACGTCTGGGGGATCGAGCTCCTGGGACACCCGACAGATGTTTTTC. Its protein is CARDTATSGGSSSWDTRQMFF.